This T cell receptor (beta chain) emerged from a study of shared clonotypes between healthy human individuals. Findings of the study overall: As a rule, naive subsets had a larger estimated richness than memory subsets.

Assay execution took place at the deep level. How the authors handled the data: Junction-only sequences produced by ImmunoSEQ had no quality scores, so filtering differed. TCRdb's table, derived via immunoSEQ multiplex PCR, lists solely in-frame clones and lacks some. V, J and clone size reflect that table, while D and trimming were determined from the DNA. This sample has about 380,000 clones, with about 96% found just once. With respect to this clone: Its antigen is undetermined.

The V gene lost 3 bases and the J gene lost 2 bases, with 8 bases spanning the gap. Germline V gives CDR1 LGHNA, CDR2 YNFKEQ. CDR3 length: 13 residues. The V gene is TRBV4-2, the J gene TRBJ2-7; tentatively, D is TRBD1 (6 bases). The specimen sequenced was memory CD8+ T cells sorted from blood. Described subset: CD45RO+ cells pooled with CCR7-negative TemRA cells. The TCR sequence derives from a man between 25 and 39 years old in good health. This chain's CDR3 is CASSHEGAYEQYF. CDR3 coding DNA: TGTGCCAGCAGCCATGAGGGGGCCTACGAGCAGTACTTC.